This T cell receptor beta chain derives from a study of blood T cell repertoires in COVID-19. Overall study context: Acute and convalescent COVID-19 specimens originated in the United States, Italy and Spain. PBMCs, B-cell-depleted T cells, or T cells were the source of the cDNA or gDNA that made up the material.

Trimming cost V 2 bases and J 5 bases, with 9 bases left between them. CDR1 is SNHLY and CDR2 is FYNNEI in the germline V gene. This CDR3 region has 13 residues. The assay was immunoSEQ multiplex PCR, and TCRdb's table has in-frame clones only and misses some. The data contain some 120,000 clones, roughly nine tenths of them singletons. Followed over time, Seattle patients had been enrolled while infection was active. Material for sequencing was peripheral blood. The source is a man aged 60 to 75 with COVID-19, enrolled during active disease. The chain links TRBV2 to TRBJ1-1, with D maybe TRBD1 (5 bases). The CDR3 DNA is TGTGCCAGCAGTGAATCCCAGGGAACTGAAGCTTTCTTT. Translation gives CASSESQGTEAFF.